The next 16 T cell receptor beta chains were all read from a single sample in a study of cytomegalovirus exposure and HLA in healthy donors. In the PCR, 60 Vbeta and 13 Jbeta primers were used. Some clones are missing from TCRdb's copy, which holds only in-frame ones; the method was immunoSEQ multiplex PCR. The sample table includes 150,000 to 200,000 clones. Sequenced sample: PBMCs. The origin of the receptors is a young man in good health and CMV-seronegative.

This chain uses TRBV7-9 with TRBJ1-5; 10 positions agree with TRBD1. Germline values: CDR1 SEHNR, CDR2 FQNEAQ (reference sequence). The CDR3 covers 17 residues. J gave up 2 bases and V 5 bases, and 9 bases lay outside the gene matches. CDR3 in amino acids: CASSVGRGTGGNQPQHF. The CDR3 DNA follows: TGTGCCAGCAGCGTAGGACGCGGGACAGGGGGCAATCAGCCCCAGCATTTT.

CDR3 DNA sequence: TGTGCCAGTAGTACTTCCCGGGACACAAATAACTATGGCTACACCTTC. It codes for CASSTSRDTNNYGYTF. This chain uses TRBV19 with TRBJ1-2, with D maybe TRBD1 (6 bases). The germline gives CDR1 LNHDA, CDR2 SQIVND (reference sequence). The V gene lost 4 bases and the J gene lost 1 base, with 16 bases spanning the gap. The CDR3 is 16 residues long.

V is TRBV19 and J is TRBJ1-1, with a weak D call TRBD1 (6 bases). Germline CDR1 LNHDA, CDR2 SQIVND (reference sequence). The V and J ends lost 5 bases and 0 bases respectively, with 13 bases between them. The CDR3 runs to 15 residues. This CDR3 reads CASSEAGAMNTEAFF. The CDR3 coding sequence is TGTGCCAGTAGTGAGGCAGGGGCGATGAACACTGAAGCTTTCTTT.

The V gene is TRBV5-1, the J gene TRBJ1-4; 8 positions agree with TRBD1. Per the germline V gene, CDR1 is SGHRS and CDR2 is YFSETQ. CDR3 length equals 14 residues. V dropped 4 bases and J dropped 5; count of bases not matched to a gene: 4. CDR3 coding DNA: TGCGCCAGCAGCCCCGGGACAGGAAATGAAAAACTGTTTTTT. It codes for CASSPGTGNEKLFF.

The chain is built from TRBV5-5 and TRBJ2-3; possibly TRBD2 for D (5 bases). This CDR3 comprises 16 residues. The germline V and J ends were trimmed by 1 base and 2 bases, with 14 bases remaining between them. Looked up from germline, CDR1 is SGHKS and CDR2 is YYEKEE (reference sequence). In DNA, the CDR3 is TGTGCCAGCAGCTTGAACGCGCGGGCCTTCACAGATACGCAGTATTTT. Its translation: CASSLNARAFTDTQYF.

The chain carries TRBV4-2 and TRBJ1-1, with TRBD1 as a possible D gene (5 bases). Between the trimmed V and J ends, which lost 0 bases and 2 bases, there was a span of 16 bases. The CDR3 is made up of 17 amino acids. The germline V gene encodes CDR1 LGHNA and CDR2 YNFKEQ. The CDR3 loop is CASSQDLTWGENTEAFF. Here the CDR3 DNA reads TGTGCCAGCAGCCAAGATCTAACTTGGGGGGAAAACACTGAAGCTTTCTTT.

The rearrangement joins TRBV5-1 to TRBJ2-1; 8 bases map to TRBD1. The CDR3 totals 16 residues. V shed 4 bases, J shed 8 bases, and the junction held 14 bases outside the gene matches. The germline V gene encodes CDR1 SGHRS and CDR2 YFSETQ. CDR3 coding DNA: TGCGCCAGCAGCGGCCGGAGGACAGGGCCAGTTGATGAGCAGTTCTTC. It specifies CASSGRRTGPVDEQFF.

The rearrangement uses TRBV5-1 and TRBJ2-7; 8 nucleotides agree with TRBD1. The germline gives CDR1 SGHRS, CDR2 YFSETQ. V lost 6 bases to trimming and J lost 3 bases; unmatched junction nucleotides: 11. The CDR3 totals 15 residues. CDR3 amino acids: CASKPTGGAIYEQYF. The CDR3 DNA reads as TGCGCCAGCAAACCAACAGGGGGTGCCATCTACGAGCAGTACTTC. The whole variable domain, filled in from reference TRBV5-1 and TRBJ2-7, reads KAGVTQTPRYLIKTRGQQVTLSCSPISGHRSVSWYQQTPGQGLQFLFEYFSETQRNKGNFPGRFSGRQFSNSRSEMNVSTLELGDSALYLCASKPTGGAIYEQYFGPGTRLTVT.

The chain combines TRBV19 with TRBJ1-1, with D uncertain. CDR3 length equals 14 residues. Looked up from germline, CDR1 is LNHDA and CDR2 is SQIVND (reference sequence). V lost 6 bases and J lost 1, with 12 bases in between. The DNA for the CDR3 is TGTGCCAGTAGCGCTCGCACAGAGAACACTGAAGCTTTCTTT. It encodes CASSARTENTEAFF.

This sequence joins TRBV9 and TRBJ2-2; D possibly corresponds to TRBD2 (6 bases). The CDR3 contains 15 residues. V was cut by 5 bases and J by 6 bases, with 17 bases left in between. CDR1 SGDLS and CDR2 YYNGEE come from the germline V gene. The CDR3 DNA reads as TGTGCCAGCAGTATAGCGGCGAGGTTCCCCGGGGAGCTGTTTTTT. Its protein is CASSIAARFPGELFF.

The genes are TRBV5-8 and TRBJ2-5; 9 positions agree with TRBD2. Losses at the gene ends were 5 bases for V and 5 bases for J; bases not matched to a gene: 13. CDR1 is SGHTS, CDR2 YDEGEE, per germline. This CDR3 is 16 amino acids long. In DNA, the CDR3 is TGTGCCAGCAGTCAGGGTCGGCGGGGGGGGCCCGAGACCCAGTACTTC. Amino acids: CASSQGRRGGPETQYF.

This sequence joins TRBV7-9 and TRBJ2-7, with 7 nucleotides matching TRBD1. This CDR3 is 17 amino acids long. Germline V CDR1 and CDR2: SEHNR, FQNEAQ (reference sequence). Trimming took 5 bases from V and 1 from J; bases not matched to a gene: 14. The CDR3 sequence: CASSRYQGQTMSYEQYF. The CDR3 region has the DNA TGTGCCAGCAGCCGATACCAGGGACAGACTATGTCCTACGAGCAGTACTTC.

CDR3 residues: CASSWGGGQVIGQFF. In DNA form, the CDR3 reads TGTGCCAGTAGTTGGGGCGGGGGGCAGGTAATCGGGCAGTTCTTC. The V gene is TRBV19, the J gene TRBJ2-1, with 8 positions matching TRBD2. V dropped 5 bases and J dropped 12; count of bases not matched to a gene: 15. The germline V gene has CDR1 LNHDA and CDR2 SQIVND (reference sequence). CDR3 length: 15 residues.

The rearrangement links TRBV6-6 to TRBJ2-5; the match to TRBD1 covers 11 bases. CDR1 MNHNY and CDR2 SVGAGI come from the germline V gene (reference sequence). Trimming took 5 bases from V and 3 from J; bases not matched to a gene: 5. This CDR3 is built from 15 residues. For the CDR3, the DNA is TGTGCCAGCAGTCCCCCGGGACAGGGGGAAGAGACCCAGTACTTC. This gives the protein CASSPPGQGEETQYF.

The V call is TRBV19, the J call TRBJ2-2; 8 nucleotides line up with TRBD2. CDR1 and CDR2 (germline): LNHDA, SQIVND (reference sequence). V lost 3 bases, J lost 7 bases, and 10 bases stayed unmatched. CDR3 length equals 16 residues. CDR3 nucleotides: TGTGCCAGTAGTATTGGAGTTGGACTAGCTGGCGGGGAGCTGTTTTTT. Translating it yields CASSIGVGLAGGELFF.

This rearrangement joins TRBV10-3 to TRBJ1-1, with D possibly matching TRBD1 (6 bases). The germline gives CDR1 ENHRY, CDR2 SYGVKD. V gave up 7 bases and J gave up 0 bases, with 18 bases separating them. There are 16 residues in the CDR3. The CDR3 is CAITANRQDMNTEAFF. DNA of the CDR3: TGTGCCATCACCGCGAATCGACAGGACATGAACACTGAAGCTTTCTTT.